This T cell receptor (beta chain) was captured by sequencing in a study of CD8+CD57+ T cells in acquired aplastic anemia. Study-level background: Sorting CD4+ and CD8+ cells gave DNA averaging around 3 ug.

Patients sequenced had flow cytometry evidence of CD8+CD57+ cell expansion. Profiling of TCR beta VDJ combinations and CDR3 sequences used genomic DNA as template. One entry per CDR3 protein results from TCRdb running MiXCR on the reads. The sample lists around 180,000 distinct CDR3 sequences, less than 60% seen once, with about 1.7% in the top ten. Germline V gene data show CDR1 as SNHLY and CDR2 as FYNNEI. The CDR3 has 16 residues. V gave up 2 bases and J gave up 10 bases, with 18 bases separating them. Specimen: sorted CD4+, CD8+, or CD8+CD57+ T cells (not recorded which) from PBMCs. The clonotype was recovered from a human donor with aplastic anemia. This chain connects TRBV2 to TRBJ1-6; no reliable D call. CDR3 in DNA: TGTGCCAGCAGTGAATGGGCAGGTGAATGGGAGTCACCCCTCCACTTT. Protein: CASSEWAGEWESPLHF.